The clone carrying this TCR beta chain was detected only a few times. The target antigen is unknown. Produced via immunoSEQ multiplex PCR; TCRdb's table is partial and in-frame only. The profile shows about 6,000 clones, about two thirds of them singletons. The sample comes from a study of T cell therapy after organ transplantation. Study-level information: After therapy, patients were monitored for roughly 30 weeks.

Time point of the sample: 4-8 weeks after completion of therapy. This CDR3 has 16 amino acids. With 2 bases removed from V and 4 bases from J, the gap between germline ends came to 15 bases. Germline V gene sequence: CDR1 MNHEY, CDR2 SVGAGI. The sequence derives from a human patient who had received a solid organ transplant and had CMV disease. The graft donor may be the source of some T cells. The rearrangement uses TRBV6-5 and TRBJ2-1, with a weak D call TRBD2 (5 bases). Source: CD8+ T cells from blood, taken after autologous CMV-specific T cell therapy. CDR3 region: CASSYDPASTYNEQFF. The CDR3 bases are TGTGCCAGCAGTTACGACCCGGCTAGCACGTACAATGAGCAGTTCTTC.